These T cell receptor beta chains were read from a single sample in a study of blood T cell repertoires in COVID-19. The data were produced by immunoSEQ multiplex PCR, yet TCRdb's version contains in-frame clones alone and is incomplete. The table shows roughly 390,000 clones, with 80% to 90% occurring only once. Sequenced material: peripheral blood. Receptors originate from a woman in her twenties or thirties with COVID-19, enrolled during active disease. Each CDR3 is given with its conserved first and last residue. A D gene is named only where the DNA matches it firmly. Some rows have no size entry. The others give once, few or many, or a class for an expanded clone.

TRBJ1-3 - - TRBV19 TGTGCCAGTAGTATAGATCGTGGAAACACCATATATTTT CASSIDRGNTIYF
TRBJ2-5 - - TRBV4-2 TGTGCCAGCAGCCAAGAGCTTCAACATCAAGAGACCCAGTACTTC CASSQELQHQETQYF
TRBJ2-2 - - TRBV2 TGTGCCAGCAGGGGAGATACGAACACCGGGGAGCTGTTTTTT CASRGDTNTGELFF
TRBJ1-5 - - TRBV6-5 TGTGCCAGCAGTCAGGCGGGACAGCCCCAGCATTTT CASSQAGQPQHF
TRBJ2-7 - - TRBV5-6 TGTGCCAGCAGCTTGGTTTCCACCTACGAGCAGTACTTC CASSLVSTYEQYF
TRBJ2-7 - - TRBV5-1 TGCGCCAGCAGCTTGGATCTTGCCAGCTACGAGCAGTACTTC CASSLDLASYEQYF
TRBJ1-5 - - TRBV5-1 TGCGCCAGCAGCTTGACAGGCTATAGCAATCAGCCCCAGCATTTT CASSLTGYSNQPQHF
TRBJ1-5 few TRBD1 TRBV28 TGTGCCAGCAGTACCGCCTCGGGACAGGGGGCATATCAGCCCCAGCATTTT CASSTASGQGAYQPQHF
TRBJ2-3 - TRBD2 TRBV29-1 TGCAGCGTTGAAGGCGGAGCGGGGTTCACAGATACGCAGTATTTT CSVEGGAGFTDTQYF
TRBJ2-4 - TRBD2 TRBV5-6 TGTGCCAGCAGCTTGTTGACTAGCGACGAAAACATTCAGTACTTC CASSLLTSDENIQYF
TRBJ2-2 - TRBD1 TRBV5-5 TGTGCCAGCAGCACCTCCCCACAGGGGGAGGTCACCGGGGAGCTGTTTTTT CASSTSPQGEVTGELFF
TRBJ2-1 - TRBD1 TRBV24-1 TGTGCCACCAGTGATTCAGCCGGGACAGGGGGCAATGAGCAGTTCTTC CATSDSAGTGGNEQFF
TRBJ1-4 few - TRBV28 TGTGCCAGCAGTCTCGGGGTAGCTAATGAAAAACTGTTTTTT CASSLGVANEKLFF
TRBJ2-7 - TRBD2 TRBV7-9 TGTGCCAGCAGCTTAGACGGGGGGGCGGTAAACGAGCAGTACTTC CASSLDGGAVNEQYF
TRBJ2-5 once - TRBV7-2 TGTGCCAGCAGCTCCTCGGGGGTTTCCCAAGAGACCCAGTACTTC CASSSSGVSQETQYF
TRBJ1-2 - - TRBV4-1 TGCGCCAGCAGCCAAGCCCTGACAGATTTCTATGGCTACACCTTC CASSQALTDFYGYTF
TRBJ1-1 few - TRBV6-5 TGTGCCAGCAAGTCAGGGACTGAAGCTTTCTTT CASKSGTEAFF
TRBJ2-2 - - TRBV11-3 TGTGCCAGCAGCTTAGCTGGTACTAGAGACACCGGGGAGCTGTTTTTT CASSLAGTRDTGELFF
TRBJ1-2 - - TRBV21-1 TGTGCCAGCAGCAAGGGTCCGGGACAGGGGTACCGCTACACCTTC CASSKGPGQGYRYTF
TRBJ2-5 - TRBD2 TRBV24-1 TGTGCCACCAGTGGCCCCGCGGCGGGAGGCCAAGAGACCCAGTACTTC CATSGPAAGGQETQYF
TRBJ2-5 - TRBD2 TRBV19 TGTGCCAGTAGTATCGAACTAGCGGGGGAGCAAGAGACCCAGTACTTC CASSIELAGEQETQYF
TRBJ2-1 - TRBD1 TRBV11-1 TGTGCCAGCAGCTCGGGGACAGGGGGTTACAATGAGCAGTTCTTC CASSSGTGGYNEQFF
TRBJ2-6 few TRBD2 TRBV2 TGTGCCAGCAGTGACGTCGGGAGGTGGGGGGCTGGGGCCAACGTCCTGACTTTC CASSDVGRWGAGANVLTF
TRBJ2-1 - TRBD2 TRBV30 TGTGCCTGGAGTAGGAGCGGGGCCAGCTCCTACAATGAGCAGTTCTTC CAWSRSGASSYNEQFF
TRBJ1-2 once TRBD1 TRBV9 TGTGCCAGCAGCGTAGGGGCAGGGGGATCCTATGGCTACACCTTC CASSVGAGGSYGYTF
TRBJ2-7 - TRBD2 TRBV7-2 TGTGCCAGCAGCTTAGTTAGCGGGAACTACGAGCAGTACTTC CASSLVSGNYEQYF
TRBJ1-6 once - TRBV30 TGTGCCTGGAGTGGGCTCTGGCAGGCCAATTCACCCCTCCACTTT CAWSGLWQANSPLHF
TRBJ2-1 once - TRBV7-2 TGTGCCAGCAGCTTAGCGACCGGGACTCCCCTTGGTGAGCAGTTCTTC CASSLATGTPLGEQFF
TRBJ2-7 - - TRBV2 TGTGCCAGCAGCCTCACTGAACAGTACTTC CASSLTEQYF
TRBJ2-1 - TRBD2 TRBV7-8 TGTGCCAGCAGCCATCTGGGCCTAGCGGACAATGAGCAGTTCTTC CASSHLGLADNEQFF
TRBJ2-7 - - TRBV27 TGTGCCAGCAGTTTAAACGGTCGCTCCTACGAGCAGTACTTC CASSLNGRSYEQYF
TRBJ2-7 - TRBD2 TRBV5-1 TGCGCCAGCAGCTTGTACCCTCCGGGACTAGGGAGCTCCTACGAGCAGTACTTC CASSLYPPGLGSSYEQYF
TRBJ2-2 - TRBD2 TRBV5-1 TGCGCCAGCAGCCCCGGGGGGGGACCGGTCACCGGGGAGCTGTTTTTT CASSPGGGPVTGELFF
TRBJ2-3 once TRBD2 TRBV19 TGTGCCAGTAGTATTAGCGGGAGCACAGATACGCAGTATTTT CASSISGSTDTQYF
TRBJ2-5 - TRBD1 TRBV5-1 TGCGCCAGCACCTGGGGGACAGTCCAAGAGACCCAGTACTTC CASTWGTVQETQYF
TRBJ2-1 few - TRBV12-3/TRBV12-4 TGTGCCAGCGGGAGCGGCTCCTACAATGAGCAGTTCTTC CASGSGSYNEQFF
TRBJ2-1 once - TRBV5-1 TGCGCCAGCGCCGGAGGGCCCCGATCCTACAATGAGCAGTTCTTC CASAGGPRSYNEQFF
TRBJ2-3 - TRBD1 TRBV7-9 TGTGCCAGCAGCAGCAACAGGGGGGATACGCAGTATTTT CASSSNRGDTQYF
TRBJ2-7 - TRBD1 TRBV14 TGTGCCAGCAGCCGCCCCTCGCTCGGGACAGACTACGAGCAGTACTTC CASSRPSLGTDYEQYF
TRBJ2-1 - TRBD2 TRBV5-1 TGCGCCAGCAGCTTGGGACTAGCGGTAAATGAGCAGTTCTTC CASSLGLAVNEQFF
TRBJ1-1 - TRBD1 TRBV18 TGTGCCAGCTCACTCGGGACAGCTCCTGAAGCTTTCTTT CASSLGTAPEAFF
TRBJ2-5 - - TRBV4-3 TGCGCCAGCAGCCAAATCAGAGGAATGGAGACCCAGTACTTC CASSQIRGMETQYF
TRBJ2-7 - - TRBV7-2 TGTGCCAGCAGCGCCCGGACAGCGAGCTCCTACGAGCAGTACTTC CASSARTASSYEQYF
TRBJ1-4 - TRBD1 TRBV19 TGTGCCAGTATGAGGGGGCGTCTTGGTAATGAAAAACTGTTTTTT CASMRGRLGNEKLFF
TRBJ1-6 - TRBD1 TRBV7-6 TGTGCCAGCAGCTTAGACAGGGGTAACGGTTCACCCCTCCACTTT CASSLDRGNGSPLHF
TRBJ2-2 - - TRBV5-4 TGTGCCAGCAGCTTGACGCCAATAGCGACTCAGAACACCGGGGAGCTGTTTTTT CASSLTPIATQNTGELFF
TRBJ2-5 - - TRBV30 TGTGCCTGGAGCCTAGACCAAGGGACCCAGTACTTC CAWSLDQGTQYF
TRBJ2-2 - TRBD1 TRBV19 TGTGCCAGTAGTATGAGGGGGACAGGGTCCACCGGGGAGCTGTTTTTT CASSMRGTGSTGELFF
TRBJ2-6 - - TRBV5-4 TGTGCCAGCAGCTTGGTGGCAGCTGGGGCCAACGTCCTGACTTTC CASSLVAAGANVLTF